Each of the 9 T cell receptor beta chains below was sequenced from the same sample in a study of beta chain features in type 1 diabetes. The isolated RNA, all of it, was reverse transcribed, so expressed TCRB transcripts were what got sequenced. The protocol was immunoSEQ multiplex PCR, while the TCRdb copy is restricted to in-frame clones and leaves out a portion. The sample lists 850,000 to 900,000 clones, under 20% occurring once. Material for sequencing was naive CD4+ T cells from blood. These receptors were collected from a woman younger than 30 in good health.

The chain recombines TRBV15 with TRBJ2-1; 9 nucleotides agree with TRBD1. The V and J ends lost 2 bases and 6 bases, in that order; junction bases with no gene match: 5. CDR3 size: 15 residues. Germline loops: CDR1 LNHNV, CDR2 YYDKDF (reference sequence). CDR3 sequence (DNA): TGTGCCACCAGCAGACCCGGGACAGGGCTCAATGAGCAGTTCTTC. The encoded protein is CATSRPGTGLNEQFF.

In its sample, this clone was seen a few times. The genes are TRBV10-3 and TRBJ2-1; no firm D call. CDR3 length: 15 residues. V gave up 6 bases and J gave up 0 bases, with 12 bases separating them. CDR1 and CDR2 (germline): ENHRY, SYGVKD. The CDR3 protein is CAIRGGSSSYNEQFF. The CDR3 DNA reads as TGTGCCATCAGGGGCGGCTCGAGCTCCTACAATGAGCAGTTCTTC.

The J gene is TRBJ1-5, the V gene TRBV7-2, with D unresolved. Germline CDR1 is SGHTA and CDR2 is FQGNSA. This CDR3 is 13 amino acids long. Trimming removed 2 bases from V and 6 bases from J, with 8 bases in between. CDR3 coding DNA: TGTGCCAGCAGCTTATCGGTTCTTCAGCCCCAGCATTTT. It encodes CASSLSVLQPQHF.

The chain is built from TRBV18 and TRBJ2-2; unclear D gene. This CDR3 region has 15 residues. In germline, CDR1 is KGHSH, CDR2 LQKENI. V dropped 0 bases and J dropped 4 bases, with 9 bases sitting between them. The CDR3 DNA sequence: TGTGCCAGCTCACCACCTAGAGTCGGCACCGGGGAGCTGTTTTTT. Translation gives CASSPPRVGTGELFF.

This clone has a handful of counts. V usage is TRBV11-2 and J usage is TRBJ2-3, with 9 positions matching TRBD2. The length of the CDR3 is 16 residues. The germline V gene encodes CDR1 SGHAT and CDR2 FQNNGV. V shed 0 bases and J 4 bases; nucleotides not matched to a gene: 5. CDR3 protein: CASSLDVAGVADTQYF. In DNA form, the CDR3 reads TGTGCCAGCAGCTTAGACGTAGCGGGAGTGGCAGATACGCAGTATTTT.

This clone occurred a few times. This chain connects TRBV11-2 to TRBJ2-1, with 7 bases that match TRBD1. The CDR3 sequence is 17 residues long. Germline V gene sequence: CDR1 SGHAT, CDR2 FQNNGV. V was pared by 2 bases and J by 4 bases, with 11 bases of the junction left unmatched. For the CDR3, the DNA is TGTGCCAGCAGCTTAACCCAGACAGGGTGGGCTTACAATGAGCAGTTCTTC. Translating gives CASSLTQTGWAYNEQFF.

This clone was observed a few times. CDR3 nucleotide sequence: TGTGCCAGCAGTCCGAGCCTTGGGCCCTTATTGACCCAGTACTTC. Translated: CASSPSLGPLLTQYF. The rearrangement uses TRBV7-8 and TRBJ2-5; D gene ambiguous. The CDR3 spans 15 residues. V was clipped by 6 bases and J by 7 bases, with 21 bases between them. Germline V gives CDR1 SGHVS, CDR2 FQNEAQ.

The gene calls are TRBV5-1 and TRBJ2-5; D is perhaps TRBD1 (7 bases). The DNA end favors TRBJ2-7, so the J call may be wrong. Germline CDR1 reads SGHRS; CDR2 reads YFSETQ. This CDR3 is 12 amino acids long. The CDR3 DNA reads TGCGCCAGCAGCCAGGGGGGCTACGAGCAGTACTTC. This sequence encodes CASSQGGYEQYF.

The gene calls are TRBV4-3 and TRBJ2-5; no clear D. V was clipped by 1 base and J by 3 bases, with 6 bases between them. The germline V gene encodes CDR1 LGHNA and CDR2 YSLEER. CDR3 length equals 13 residues. CDR3 bases: TGCGCCAGCAGCCAAGTTCTAGAAGAGACCCAGTACTTC. Translating gives CASSQVLEETQYF.